One sample yielded the 15 T cell receptor beta chains listed below, sequenced in a study of OX40 agonist ivuxolimab in advanced cancers. TCRdb keeps only in-frame clones here, not all; method: immunoSEQ multiplex PCR. Among 71,000 or so clones, more than 75% were seen once, and the ten largest hold around 0.76%. The material sequenced was CD4+ or CD8+ T cells sorted from blood, taken in a trial of the OX40 agonist ivuxolimab. Source of these receptors: an adult with an advanced solid tumor such as melanoma, head and neck, liver or kidney cancer.

The chain employs TRBV2 and TRBJ1-1; 7 nucleotides agree with TRBD1. Germline values: CDR1 SNHLY, CDR2 FYNNEI. Trimming at V came to 4 bases and at J to 10 bases, leaving 6 bases not matched to a gene. The CDR3 is 12 amino acids. CDR3 in DNA: TGTGCCAGCAGTGGACAGGGAGGGTCAGCTTTCTTT. This encodes CASSGQGGSAFF.

The DNA for the CDR3 is TGTGCCATCAGTGATCGGGACCCATACAATGAGCAGTTCTTC. Translating it yields CAISDRDPYNEQFF. The rearrangement links TRBV10-3 to TRBJ2-1; D could derive from TRBD1 or TRBD2 (5 bases each). V was pared by 3 bases and J by 4 bases, with 10 bases between. The CDR3 contains 14 residues. Germline-derived CDR1 and CDR2 are ENHRY and SYGVKD.

This sequence joins TRBV7-2 and TRBJ1-2; a possible D gene is TRBD1 (5 bases). Germline-derived CDR1 and CDR2 are SGHTA and FQGNSA. The CDR3 contains 15 residues. V lost 5 bases to trimming and J lost 2 bases, with 15 bases between them. CDR3 coding DNA: TGTGCCAGCAGCCCGTCGTTCGGGGACAACTATGGCTACACCTTC. It specifies CASSPSFGDNYGYTF. Full variable domain (missing parts from reference TRBV7-2 and TRBJ1-2): GAGVSQSPSNKVTEKGKDVELRCDPISGHTALYWYRQSLGQGLEFLIYFQGNSAPDKSGLPSDRFSAERTGGSVSTLTIQRTQQEDSAVYLCASSPSFGDNYGYTFGSGTRLTVV.

The rearrangement uses TRBV28 and TRBJ1-3; perhaps TRBD1 as D (6 bases). Trimming took 6 bases from V and 0 from J, leaving 15 bases between them. CDR3 size: 16 residues. Germline loops: CDR1 MDHEN, CDR2 SYDVKM. CDR3 coding DNA: TGTGCCAGCAGGAAGCCACAGGGTCACTCTGGAAACACCATATATTTT. This gives the protein CASRKPQGHSGNTIYF.

CDR3 sequence: CASSAGTSSETQYF. Here the CDR3 DNA reads TGTGCCAGCAGTGCAGGGACTTCCTCAGAGACCCAGTACTTC. V gene TRBV27 combines with J gene TRBJ2-5, with D possibly matching TRBD2 (6 bases). Germline CDR1 and CDR2: MNHEY and SMNVEV (reference sequence). Trimming cost V 5 bases and J 4 bases, with 14 bases left between them. The CDR3 spans 14 residues.

The chain uses TRBV5-4 and TRBJ2-3; no clear D gene. Per the germline V gene, CDR1 is SGHNT and CDR2 is YYREEE (reference sequence). CDR3 length equals 15 residues. V lost 2 bases and J 0 bases, leaving 10 bases between the germline ends. For the CDR3, the DNA is TGTGCCAGCAGCTTTTCCGCGACTAGCACAGATACGCAGTATTTT. Its translation: CASSFSATSTDTQYF. Using reference TRBV5-4 and TRBJ2-3 for the parts outside the CDR3, the full variable domain is ETGVTQSPTHLIKTRGQQVTLRCSSQSGHNTVSWYQQALGQGPQFIFQYYREEENGRGNFPPRFSGLQFPNYSSELNVNALELDDSALYLCASSFSATSTDTQYFGPGTRLTVL.

The chain links TRBV30 to TRBJ1-5; TRBD1 aligns across 10 bases. V gave up 1 base and J gave up 4 bases; unmatched junction bases: 1. Germline assignment: CDR1 GTSNPN and CDR2 SVGIG (reference sequence). This CDR3 comprises 14 residues. The CDR3 is CAWSGTGGNQPQHF. The DNA of the CDR3 is TGTGCCTGGAGTGGGACAGGGGGGAATCAGCCCCAGCATTTT.

The rearrangement uses TRBV7-7 and TRBJ2-3, with 8 bases fitting TRBD2. CDR1 and CDR2 from the germline V gene are SSHAT and FNYEAQ (reference sequence). CDR3 size: 16 residues. V trimming: 5 bases; J trimming: 4 bases; junction bases outside the gene matches: 11. The CDR3 DNA follows: TGTGCCAGCAGCGCCGGAGCGGGAGCGGGCGCAGATACGCAGTATTTT. It encodes CASSAGAGAGADTQYF.

This clone was seen only a few times. V is TRBV5-1 and J is TRBJ2-7, with D possibly TRBD1 on 5 matching bases. The CDR3 sequence is 15 residues long. V dropped 4 bases and J dropped 0 bases, with 14 bases sitting between them. CDR1 is SGHRS and CDR2 is YFSETQ in the germline V gene. The CDR3 protein is CASSSPDILSYEQYF. In DNA, the CDR3 is TGCGCCAGCAGCAGCCCGGACATTCTCTCCTACGAGCAGTACTTC.

This chain uses TRBV6-1 with TRBJ2-7; D not resolved. The germline gives CDR1 MNHNS, CDR2 SASEGT. The V end lost 8 bases, the J end lost 0 bases, and 14 bases lay between the germline ends. The CDR3 is 14 residues long. The CDR3 reads CASLPDGRSYEQYF. The CDR3 coding sequence is TGTGCCAGCCTGCCTGACGGTCGCTCCTACGAGCAGTACTTC.

This clone has a handful of counts. This rearrangement joins TRBV9 to TRBJ2-4; 7 positions match TRBD1. The V segment lost 3 bases and the J segment 6 bases; nucleotides outside the gene matches: 9. The length of the CDR3 is 15 residues. Germline values: CDR1 SGDLS, CDR2 YYNGEE. The CDR3 loop reads CASSARQGRRNIQYF. The CDR3 coding sequence is TGTGCCAGCAGCGCTAGACAGGGACGGAGAAACATTCAGTACTTC.

The chain has TRBV29-1 and TRBJ2-7, with D perhaps TRBD1 (6 bases). This CDR3 is built from 15 residues. Trimming took off 1 base at V and 2 bases at J, with 15 bases between the two ends. Germline V gene lookup returns CDR1 SQVTM and CDR2 ANQGSEA. This CDR3 is CSVEAGSGTTYEQYF. The CDR3 region has the DNA TGCAGCGTTGAAGCCGGTTCCGGGACAACCTACGAGCAGTACTTC.

This rearrangement joins TRBV6-6 to TRBJ1-2; D remains ambiguous. The CDR3 consists of 15 residues. The V gene lost 0 bases and the J gene lost 6 bases, with 14 bases spanning the gap. The germline V gene has CDR1 MNHNY and CDR2 SVGAGI (reference sequence). CDR3: CASSYSVDNWNGYTF. The CDR3 nucleotides read TGTGCCAGCAGTTACTCAGTCGACAATTGGAATGGCTACACCTTC.

The chain has TRBV7-2 and TRBJ2-7, with 9 bases lining up with TRBD2. V trimming: 1 base; J trimming: 5 bases; junction bases outside the gene matches: 9. This CDR3 region has 16 residues. CDR1 SGHTA and CDR2 FQGNSA come from the germline V gene. CDR3 protein: CASSLVRGSGGNEQYF. The CDR3 nucleotides are TGTGCCAGCAGCTTAGTTCGAGGTAGCGGGGGAAACGAGCAGTACTTC.

CDR3 sequence: CATSKNRGNYGYTF. CDR3 coding DNA: TGTGCCACCAGCAAGAACAGGGGGAACTATGGCTACACCTTC. The chain links TRBV15 to TRBJ1-2; the match to TRBD1 covers 8 bases. V dropped 4 bases and J dropped 2; count of bases not matched to a gene: 3. CDR3 length: 14 amino acids. CDR1 is LNHNV, CDR2 YYDKDF, per germline (reference sequence).